This T cell receptor beta chain was captured in a study of identical twins. TCRdb recomputed calls from the 5' RACE reads with MiXCR, one row per CDR3 protein. The profile shows about 260,000 distinct CDR3 sequences, roughly 7% of them singletons. This clonotype was found a few times. In germline, CDR1 is SEHNR, CDR2 FQNEAQ (reference sequence). V was trimmed by 3 bases and J by 3 bases, leaving 9 bases between them. This CDR3 region has 14 residues. The same data also went into a second study, on yellow fever vaccine responses in identical twins. As reported in that work: Twins reportedly had a vaccine T cell response that seemed partly convergent, partly personalized.

The clonotype comes from a woman under 30 in good health. The rearrangement uses TRBV7-9 and TRBJ1-5, with D possibly matching TRBD1 (6 bases). Sequencing used memory (CD45RO+) T cells sorted from blood. This CDR3 reads CASSFQGTNQPQHF. CDR3 DNA sequence: TGTGCCAGCAGCTTCCAGGGGACCAATCAGCCCCAGCATTTT. The variable domain in full, with the rest retrieved from reference TRBV7-9 and TRBJ1-5, is DTGVSQNPRHKITKRGQNVTFRCDPISEHNRLYWYRQTLGQGPEFLTYFQNEAQLEKSRLLSDRFSAERPKGSFSTLEIQRTEQGDSAMYLCASSFQGTNQPQHFGDGTRLSIL.